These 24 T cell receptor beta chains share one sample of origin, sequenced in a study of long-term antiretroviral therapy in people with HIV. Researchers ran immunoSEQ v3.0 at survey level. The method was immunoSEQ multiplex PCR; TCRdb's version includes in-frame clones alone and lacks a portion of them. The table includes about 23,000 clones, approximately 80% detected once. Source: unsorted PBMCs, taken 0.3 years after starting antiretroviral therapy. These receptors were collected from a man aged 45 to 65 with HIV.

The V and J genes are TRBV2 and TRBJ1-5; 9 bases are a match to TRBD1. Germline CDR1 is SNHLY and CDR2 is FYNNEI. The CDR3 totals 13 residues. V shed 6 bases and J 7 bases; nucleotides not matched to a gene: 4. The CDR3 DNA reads TGTGCCAGCAGGGGGGACAGGGAACAGCCCCAGCATTTT. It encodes CASRGDREQPQHF.

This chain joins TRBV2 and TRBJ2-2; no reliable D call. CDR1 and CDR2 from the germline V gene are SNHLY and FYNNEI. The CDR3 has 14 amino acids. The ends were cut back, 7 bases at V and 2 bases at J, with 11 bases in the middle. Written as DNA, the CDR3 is TGTGCCAGCATAAAGGTTCTTAACACCGGGGAGCTGTTTTTT. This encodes CASIKVLNTGELFF.

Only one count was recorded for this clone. CDR3 bases: TGTGCCAGCAGTTACGTTAGCGGGAGATGGAACAATGAGCAGTTCTTC. Protein sequence: CASSYVSGRWNNEQFF. This chain links TRBV6-6 with TRBJ2-1, with 9 nucleotides matching TRBD2. This CDR3 region has 16 residues. The J segment lost 5 bases and the V segment lost 2 bases, leaving 7 bases of the junction unmatched. The germline gives CDR1 MNHNY, CDR2 SVGAGI (reference sequence).

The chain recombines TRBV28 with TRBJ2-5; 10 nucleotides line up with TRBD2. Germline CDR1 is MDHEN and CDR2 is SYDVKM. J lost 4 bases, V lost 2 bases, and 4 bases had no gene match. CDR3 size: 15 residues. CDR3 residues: CASSLGVAGGETQYF. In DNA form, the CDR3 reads TGTGCCAGCAGTTTAGGGGTAGCGGGAGGAGAGACCCAGTACTTC.

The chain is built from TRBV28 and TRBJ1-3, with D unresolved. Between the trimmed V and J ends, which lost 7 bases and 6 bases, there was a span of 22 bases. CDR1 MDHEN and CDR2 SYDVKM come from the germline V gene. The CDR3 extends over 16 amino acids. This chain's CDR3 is CASKGLGPGSVNTIYF. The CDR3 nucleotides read TGTGCCAGCAAAGGGCTCGGACCGGGTTCGGTAAACACCATATATTTT.

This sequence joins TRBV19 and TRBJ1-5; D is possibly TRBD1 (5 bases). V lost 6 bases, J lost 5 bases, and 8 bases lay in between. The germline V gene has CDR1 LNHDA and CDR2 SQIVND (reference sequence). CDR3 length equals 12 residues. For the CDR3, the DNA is TGTGCCAGTAGACAGGCCTATCAGCCCCAGCATTTT. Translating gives CASRQAYQPQHF.

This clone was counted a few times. The CDR3 region is CASRNQGVDNSPLHF. As DNA, the CDR3 is TGCGCCAGCAGAAATCAGGGGGTGGATAATTCACCCCTCCACTTT. The J gene is TRBJ1-6, the V gene TRBV5-1; 7 bases align to TRBD1. CDR3 length equals 15 residues. V was clipped by 5 bases and J by 5 bases; unmatched bases: 7. Germline values: CDR1 SGHRS, CDR2 YFSETQ.

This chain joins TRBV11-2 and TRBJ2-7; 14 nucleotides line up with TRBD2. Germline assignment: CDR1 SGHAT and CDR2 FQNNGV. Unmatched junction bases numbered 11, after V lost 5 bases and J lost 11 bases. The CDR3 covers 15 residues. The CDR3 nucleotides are TGTGCCAGCAGCCCGGGACTAGCGGGGGCCCCACGGAAGTACTTC. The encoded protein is CASSPGLAGAPRKYF.

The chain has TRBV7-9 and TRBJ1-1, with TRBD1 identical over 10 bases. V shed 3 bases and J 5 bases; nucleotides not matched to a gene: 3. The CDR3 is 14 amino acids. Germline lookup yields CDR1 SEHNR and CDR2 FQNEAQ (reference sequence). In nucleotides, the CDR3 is TGTGCCAGCAGCTTGGGGACAGGGGTTACTGAAGCTTTCTTT. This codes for CASSLGTGVTEAFF. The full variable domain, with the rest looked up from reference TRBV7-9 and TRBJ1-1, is DTGVSQNPRHKITKRGQNVTFRCDPISEHNRLYWYRQTLGQGPEFLTYFQNEAQLEKSRLLSDRFSAERPKGSFSTLEIQRTEQGDSAMYLCASSLGTGVTEAFFGQGTRLTVV.

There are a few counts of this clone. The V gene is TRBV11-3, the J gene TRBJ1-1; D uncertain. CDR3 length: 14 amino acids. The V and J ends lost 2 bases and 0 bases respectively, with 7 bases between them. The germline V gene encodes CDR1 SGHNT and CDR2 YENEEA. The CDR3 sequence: CASSLNSMNTEAFF. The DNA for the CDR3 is TGTGCCAGCAGCTTAAACAGCATGAACACTGAAGCTTTCTTT. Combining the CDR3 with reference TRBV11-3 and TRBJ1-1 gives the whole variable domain EAGVVQSPRYKIIEKKQPVAFWCNPISGHNTLYWYLQNLGQGPELLIRYENEEAVDDSQLPKDRFSAERLKGVDSTLKIQPAELGDSAVYLCASSLNSMNTEAFFGQGTRLTVV.

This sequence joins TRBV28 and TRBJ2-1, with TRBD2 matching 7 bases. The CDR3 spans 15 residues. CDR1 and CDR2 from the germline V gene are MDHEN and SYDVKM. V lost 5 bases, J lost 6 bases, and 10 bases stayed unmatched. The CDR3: CASSEGGAGLNEQFF. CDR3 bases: TGTGCCAGCAGTGAGGGAGGGGCGGGCCTCAATGAGCAGTTCTTC.

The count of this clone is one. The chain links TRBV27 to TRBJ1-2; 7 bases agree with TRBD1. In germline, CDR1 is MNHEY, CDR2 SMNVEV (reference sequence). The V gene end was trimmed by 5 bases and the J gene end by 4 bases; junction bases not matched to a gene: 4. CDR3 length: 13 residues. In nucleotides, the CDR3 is TGTGCCAGCAGTATGACAGGGATCTATGGCTACACCTTC. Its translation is CASSMTGIYGYTF.

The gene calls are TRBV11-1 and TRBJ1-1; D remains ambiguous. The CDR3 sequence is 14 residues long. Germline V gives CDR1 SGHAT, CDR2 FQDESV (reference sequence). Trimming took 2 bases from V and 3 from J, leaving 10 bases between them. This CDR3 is CASSLILLDTEAFF. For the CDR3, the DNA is TGTGCCAGCAGCTTAATTCTCTTGGACACTGAAGCTTTCTTT.

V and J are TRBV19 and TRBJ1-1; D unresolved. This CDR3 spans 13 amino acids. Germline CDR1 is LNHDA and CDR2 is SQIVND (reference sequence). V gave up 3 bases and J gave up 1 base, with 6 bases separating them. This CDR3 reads CASSMNTNTEAFF. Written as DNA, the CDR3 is TGTGCCAGTAGTATGAACACGAACACTGAAGCTTTCTTT.

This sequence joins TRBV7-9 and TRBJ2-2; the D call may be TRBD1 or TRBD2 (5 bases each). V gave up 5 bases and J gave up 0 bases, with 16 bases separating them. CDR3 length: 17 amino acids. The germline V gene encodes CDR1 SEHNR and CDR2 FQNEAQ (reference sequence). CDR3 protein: CASSGGRAASNTGELFF. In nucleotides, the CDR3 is TGTGCCAGCAGCGGGGGAAGAGCGGCTTCGAACACCGGGGAGCTGTTTTTT.

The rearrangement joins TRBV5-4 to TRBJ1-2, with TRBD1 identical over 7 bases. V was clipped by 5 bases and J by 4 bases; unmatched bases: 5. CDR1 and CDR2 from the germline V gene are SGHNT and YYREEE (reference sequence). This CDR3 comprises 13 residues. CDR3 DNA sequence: TGTGCCAGCAGTCCCGACAGGGTCTATGGCTACACCTTC. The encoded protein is CASSPDRVYGYTF. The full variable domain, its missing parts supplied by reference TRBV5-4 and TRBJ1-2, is ETGVTQSPTHLIKTRGQQVTLRCSSQSGHNTVSWYQQALGQGPQFIFQYYREEENGRGNFPPRFSGLQFPNYSSELNVNALELDDSALYLCASSPDRVYGYTFGSGTRLTVV.

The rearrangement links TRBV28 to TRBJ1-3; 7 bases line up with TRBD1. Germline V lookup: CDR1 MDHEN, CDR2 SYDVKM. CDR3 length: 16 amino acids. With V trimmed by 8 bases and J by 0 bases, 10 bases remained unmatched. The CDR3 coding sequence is TGTGCCAGCGGCTTGGGGCAGGGGGGCTCTGGAAACACCATATATTTT. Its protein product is CASGLGQGGSGNTIYF.

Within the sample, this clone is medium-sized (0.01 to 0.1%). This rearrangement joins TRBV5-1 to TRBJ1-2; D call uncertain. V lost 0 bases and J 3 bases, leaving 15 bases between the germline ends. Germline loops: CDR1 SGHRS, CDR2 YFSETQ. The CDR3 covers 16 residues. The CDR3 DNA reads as TGCGCCAGCAGCTTGGAGAGACCGGGAGACTACTATGGCTACACCTTC. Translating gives CASSLERPGDYYGYTF.

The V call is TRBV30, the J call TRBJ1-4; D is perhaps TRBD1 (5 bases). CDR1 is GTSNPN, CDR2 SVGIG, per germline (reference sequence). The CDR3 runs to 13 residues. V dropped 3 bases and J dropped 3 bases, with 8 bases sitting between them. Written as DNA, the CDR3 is TGTGCCTGGAGGCGGGACCCTAATGAAAAACTGTTTTTT. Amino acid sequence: CAWRRDPNEKLFF. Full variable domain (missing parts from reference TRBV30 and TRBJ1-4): SQTIHQWPATLVQPVGSPLSLECTVEGTSNPNLYWYRQAAGRGLQLLFYSVGIGQISSEVPQNLSASRPQDRQFILSSKKLLLSDSGFYLCAWRRDPNEKLFFGSGTQLSVL.

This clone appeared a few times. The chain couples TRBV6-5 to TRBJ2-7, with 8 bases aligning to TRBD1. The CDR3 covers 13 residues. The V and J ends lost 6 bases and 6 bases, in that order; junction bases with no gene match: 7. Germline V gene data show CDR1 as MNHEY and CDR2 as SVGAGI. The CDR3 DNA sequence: TGTGCCAGCAGCCTACATACAGGGGGCGAGCAGTACTTC. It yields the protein CASSLHTGGEQYF.

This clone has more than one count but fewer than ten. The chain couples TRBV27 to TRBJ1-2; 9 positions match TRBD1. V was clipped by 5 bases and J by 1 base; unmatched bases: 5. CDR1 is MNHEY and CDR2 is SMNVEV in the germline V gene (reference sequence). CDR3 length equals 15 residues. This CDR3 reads CASSTTGGLNYGYTF. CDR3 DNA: TGTGCCAGCAGTACAACAGGGGGCCTTAACTATGGCTACACCTTC.

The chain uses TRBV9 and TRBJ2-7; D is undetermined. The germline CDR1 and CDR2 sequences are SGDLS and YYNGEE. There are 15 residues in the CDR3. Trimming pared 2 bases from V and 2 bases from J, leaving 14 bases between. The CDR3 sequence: CASSVDGSQTYEQYF. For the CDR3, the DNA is TGTGCCAGCAGCGTCGACGGCTCCCAAACCTACGAGCAGTACTTC.

This CDR3 reads CASSLELAGIYEQYF. The CDR3 nucleotides read TGCGCCAGCAGCTTGGAACTAGCGGGAATCTACGAGCAGTACTTC. The chain is built from TRBV5-1 and TRBJ2-7, with 10 bases matching TRBD2. V was clipped by 0 bases and J by 3 bases; unmatched bases: 3. This CDR3 has 15 amino acids. From germline, CDR1 is SGHRS and CDR2 YFSETQ.

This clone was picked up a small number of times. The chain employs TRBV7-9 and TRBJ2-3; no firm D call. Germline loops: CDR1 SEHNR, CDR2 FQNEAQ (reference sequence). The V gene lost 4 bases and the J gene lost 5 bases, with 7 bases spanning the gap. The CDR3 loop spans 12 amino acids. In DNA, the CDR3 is TGTGCCAGCAGCTCACAGCGAGATACGCAGTATTTT. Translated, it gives CASSSQRDTQYF.